In this sample, the clone carrying this T cell receptor (beta chain) turned up once. The antigen remains unidentified. This specimen belongs to a study of cytomegalovirus exposure and HLA in healthy donors. Study-level results: An ancestry cluster, one associated with Asian ancestry, reportedly showed fewer N-insertions than the roughly 670-donor mean in a later analysis. 87-base-pair reads could not separate some V segments, including TRBV6-2 and TRBV6-3.

The length of the CDR3 is 13 residues. The ends were cut back, 4 bases at V and 5 bases at J, with 9 bases in the middle. Germline values: CDR1 WSHSY, CDR2 SAAADI. The primer mix had 60 Vbeta and 13 Jbeta primers. TCRdb's table, derived via immunoSEQ multiplex PCR, lists solely in-frame clones and lacks some. The sample records 98,000 or so clones, roughly four fifths being singletons. The sequence derives from a human donor in good health. Sequencing used PBMCs. This chain uses TRBV10-2 with TRBJ1-5, with D possibly TRBD1 on 5 matching bases. Here the CDR3 DNA reads TGCGCCAGCAGTGGGGGCGAGGATCAGCCCCAGCATTTT. Its translation is CASSGGEDQPQHF.